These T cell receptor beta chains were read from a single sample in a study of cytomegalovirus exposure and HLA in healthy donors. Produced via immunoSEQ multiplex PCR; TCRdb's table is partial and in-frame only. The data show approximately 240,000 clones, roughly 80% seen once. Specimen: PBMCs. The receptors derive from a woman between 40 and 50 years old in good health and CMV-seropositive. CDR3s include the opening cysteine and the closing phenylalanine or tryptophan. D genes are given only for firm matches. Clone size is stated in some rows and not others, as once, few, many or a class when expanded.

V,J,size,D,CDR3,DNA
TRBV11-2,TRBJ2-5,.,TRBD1,CASSSTGEDLETQYF,TGTGCCAGCAGCTCAACAGGGGAAGATCTGGAGACCCAGTACTTC
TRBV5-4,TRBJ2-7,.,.,CASSFNSAGSSYEQYF,TGTGCCAGCAGCTTTAATTCTGCTGGGAGCTCCTACGAGCAGTACTTC
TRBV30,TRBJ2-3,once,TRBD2,CAWSVEREGLSLTDTQYF,TGTGCCTGGAGTGTGGAACGGGAGGGCCTTAGTTTAACAGATACGCAGTATTTT
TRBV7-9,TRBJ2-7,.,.,CASSPRGSSYEQYF,TGTGCCAGCAGCCCCCGGGGGAGCTCCTACGAGCAGTACTTC
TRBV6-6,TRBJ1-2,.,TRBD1,CASSSQGALDGYTF,TGTGCCAGCAGTTCCCAGGGGGCGCTGGATGGCTACACCTTC
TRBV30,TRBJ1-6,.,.,CAWIPVDSSYNSPLHF,TGTGCCTGGATTCCGGTAGATAGCTCCTATAATTCACCCCTCCACTTT
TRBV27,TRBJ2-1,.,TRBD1,CASSLRQGRDEQFF,TGTGCCAGCAGTCTTCGACAGGGTAGGGATGAGCAGTTCTTC
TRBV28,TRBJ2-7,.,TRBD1,CASSSGDSYYEQYF,TGTGCCAGCAGTTCCGGGGACAGCTACTACGAGCAGTACTTC
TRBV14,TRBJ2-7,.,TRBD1,CASSQDSYRGWYEQYF,TGTGCCAGCAGCCAAGACTCCTACAGGGGGTGGTACGAGCAGTACTTC
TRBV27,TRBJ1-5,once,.,CASSSLGQNQPQHF,TGTGCCAGCAGTTCCTTGGGCCAAAATCAGCCCCAGCATTTT
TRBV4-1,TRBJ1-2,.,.,CASSQDGQGGYTF,TGCGCCAGCAGCCAAGATGGGCAGGGTGGGTACACCTTC
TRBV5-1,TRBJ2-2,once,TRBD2,CASSPLPPGLAGVSTGELFF,TGCGCCAGCAGCCCACTCCCCCCTGGACTAGCGGGAGTTAGCACCGGGGAGCTGTTTTTT
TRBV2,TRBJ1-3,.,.,CASSEYAAGTGNTIYF,TGTGCCAGCAGTGAATACGCGGCAGGGACAGGAAACACCATATATTTT
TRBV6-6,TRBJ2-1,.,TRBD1,CASSYGTGGGDEQFF,TGTGCCAGCAGTTACGGGACAGGGGGCGGCGATGAGCAGTTCTTC
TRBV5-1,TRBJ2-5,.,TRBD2,CASSFLGTSGRAGETQYF,TGCGCCAGCAGCTTTTTGGGGACTAGCGGGAGGGCCGGAGAGACCCAGTACTTC
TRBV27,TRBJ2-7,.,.,CASSSEGASSYEQYF,TGTGCCAGCAGTTCGGAGGGCGCGAGCTCCTACGAGCAGTACTTC
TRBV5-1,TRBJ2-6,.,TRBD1,CASSGQGPSGANVLTF,TGCGCCAGCAGCGGACAGGGACCCTCTGGGGCCAACGTCCTGACTTTC
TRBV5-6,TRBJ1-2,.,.,CASSLERGYGYTF,TGTGCCAGCAGCTTGGAACGGGGCTATGGCTACACCTTC
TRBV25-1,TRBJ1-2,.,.,CASSETKGQVGYTF,TGTGCCAGCAGTGAAACAAAGGGGCAGGTTGGCTACACCTTC
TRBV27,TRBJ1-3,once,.,CASSFRVGNTIYF,TGTGCCAGCAGTTTCCGCGTTGGAAACACCATATATTTT
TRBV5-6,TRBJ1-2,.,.,CASSPRPGDAINYGYTF,TGTGCCAGCAGCCCCCGACCGGGGGACGCCATCAACTATGGCTACACCTTC
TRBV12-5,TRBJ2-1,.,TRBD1,CASGLTGTGYNEQFF,TGTGCTAGTGGATTGACCGGGACAGGCTACAATGAGCAGTTCTTC
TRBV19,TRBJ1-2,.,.,CASSGAYGYTF,TGTGCCAGCTCAGGGGCCTATGGCTACACCTTC
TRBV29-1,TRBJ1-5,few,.,CSVVSGALGPQHF,TGCAGCGTGGTATCAGGGGCCCTGGGGCCCCAGCATTTT
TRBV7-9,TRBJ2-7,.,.,CASSLDGLAALYEQYF,TGTGCCAGCAGCTTAGACGGGTTAGCGGCCCTTTACGAGCAGTACTTC
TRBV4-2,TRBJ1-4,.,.,CASSQKGTGLNEKLFF,TGTGCCAGCAGCCAAAAAGGTACAGGGTTGAATGAAAAACTGTTTTTT
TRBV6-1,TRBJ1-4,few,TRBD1,CASSEPGGQGSGKLFF,TGTGCCAGCAGTGAACCGGGCGGACAGGGGTCGGGAAAACTGTTTTTT
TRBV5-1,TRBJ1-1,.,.,CASSLEAGVNTEAFF,TGCGCCAGCAGCTTGGAGGCGGGAGTGAACACTGAAGCTTTCTTT
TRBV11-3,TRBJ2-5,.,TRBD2,CASSRTSGKETQYF,TGTGCCAGCTCCAGGACTAGCGGGAAAGAGACCCAGTACTTC
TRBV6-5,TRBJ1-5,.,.,CASSLGHFSNQPQHF,TGTGCCAGCAGTTTGGGACATTTTAGCAATCAGCCCCAGCATTTT
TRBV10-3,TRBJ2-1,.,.,CAISEGRGSYNEQFF,TGTGCCATCAGTGAGGGCAGGGGAAGCTACAATGAGCAGTTCTTC
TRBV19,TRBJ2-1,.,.,CASSPRTELHNEQFF,TGTGCCAGTAGTCCACGGACAGAGCTCCACAATGAGCAGTTCTTC
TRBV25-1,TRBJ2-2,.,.,CASKGAGELFF,TGTGCCAGCAAAGGAGCCGGGGAGCTGTTTTTT
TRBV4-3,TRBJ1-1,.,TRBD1,CASSLHHRTGLEAFF,TGCGCCAGCAGCCTCCACCATCGGACAGGACTTGAAGCTTTCTTT
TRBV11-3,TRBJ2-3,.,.,CASSLGRGGNADTQYF,TGTGCCAGCAGCTTGGGGCGGGGCGGGAACGCAGATACGCAGTATTTT
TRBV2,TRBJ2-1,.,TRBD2,CASRLGAGIAYNEQFF,TGTGCCAGCAGGCTGGGAGCGGGGATTGCCTACAATGAGCAGTTCTTC
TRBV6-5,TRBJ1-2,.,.,CASSYGGSNYGYTF,TGTGCCAGCAGTTATGGGGGGAGTAACTATGGCTACACCTTC
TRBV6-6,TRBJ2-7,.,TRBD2,CASTLGGYLGSYEQYF,TGTGCCAGCACCCTGGGAGGGTATCTCGGGTCCTACGAGCAGTACTTC